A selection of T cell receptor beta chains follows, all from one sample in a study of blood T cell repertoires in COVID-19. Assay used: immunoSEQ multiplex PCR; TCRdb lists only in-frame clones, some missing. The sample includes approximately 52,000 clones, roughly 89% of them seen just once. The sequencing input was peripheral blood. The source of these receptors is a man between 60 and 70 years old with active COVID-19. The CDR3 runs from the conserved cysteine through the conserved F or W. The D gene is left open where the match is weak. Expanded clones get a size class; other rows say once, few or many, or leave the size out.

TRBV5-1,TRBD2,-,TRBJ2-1,CASSPGLAGVVAYNEQFF,TGCGCCAGCAGCCCCGGACTAGCGGGAGTGGTCGCCTACAATGAGCAGTTCTTC
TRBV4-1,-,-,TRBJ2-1,CASSQTTGTDPEQFF,TGCGCCAGCAGCCAAACGACCGGGACTGATCCTGAGCAGTTCTTC
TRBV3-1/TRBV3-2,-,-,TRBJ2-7,CASSRYRFKSSYEQYF,TGTGCCAGCAGCCGTTACAGGTTCAAGAGCTCCTACGAGCAGTACTTC
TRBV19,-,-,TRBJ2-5,CASIGGGPTRTQYF,TGTGCCAGTATCGGCGGGGGCCCAACTCGGACCCAGTACTTC
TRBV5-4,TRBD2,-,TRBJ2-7,CASSSRQPVSGRAPYEQYF,TGTGCCAGCAGCTCCAGACAGCCGGTTAGCGGGAGGGCACCCTACGAGCAGTACTTC
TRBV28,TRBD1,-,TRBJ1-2,CASSPPGQGVYGYTF,TGTGCCAGCAGTCCTCCGGGACAGGGTGTATATGGCTACACCTTC
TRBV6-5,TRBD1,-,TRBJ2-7,CASTGGSPYEQYF,TGTGCCAGCACAGGGGGCAGCCCCTACGAGCAGTACTTC
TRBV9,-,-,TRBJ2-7,CASSYLQGYEQYF,TGTGCCAGCAGCTACTTACAGGGATACGAGCAGTACTTC
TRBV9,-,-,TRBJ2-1,CASSVVGGHWDEQFF,TGTGCCAGCAGCGTAGTAGGCGGGCACTGGGATGAGCAGTTCTTC
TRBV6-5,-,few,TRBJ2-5,CASTLAETETQYF,TGTGCCAGCACTTTAGCGGAGACGGAGACCCAGTACTTC
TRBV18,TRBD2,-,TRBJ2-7,CASSRTSGKDYEQYF,TGTGCCAGCTCAAGGACTAGCGGGAAGGACTACGAGCAGTACTTC
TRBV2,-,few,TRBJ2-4,CASNPGANIQYF,TGTGCCAGCAACCCAGGGGCGAACATTCAGTACTTC
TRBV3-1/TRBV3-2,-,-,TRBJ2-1,CASSQDGGEQFF,TGTGCCAGCAGCCAAGACGGGGGTGAGCAGTTCTTC
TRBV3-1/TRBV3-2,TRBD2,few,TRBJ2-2,CASSQFLAGGGDTGELFF,TGTGCCAGCAGCCAATTCCTAGCGGGAGGTGGGGATACCGGGGAGCTGTTTTTT
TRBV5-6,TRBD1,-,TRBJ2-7,CASSPRTGWNEQYF,TGTGCCAGCAGCCCGAGGACAGGGTGGAACGAGCAGTACTTC
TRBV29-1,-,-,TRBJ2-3,CSVGQSSTDTQYF,TGCAGCGTCGGACAGTCTAGCACAGATACGCAGTATTTT
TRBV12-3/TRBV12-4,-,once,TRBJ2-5,CASSEKQETQYF,TGTGCCAGCAGCGAGAAGCAAGAGACCCAGTACTTC
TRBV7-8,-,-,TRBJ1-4,CASSPARMGPGEKLFF,TGTGCCAGCAGCCCTGCTAGGATGGGTCCTGGGGAAAAACTGTTTTTT
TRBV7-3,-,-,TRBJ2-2,CASSETTNTGELFF,TGTGCCAGCAGCGAGACTACAAACACCGGGGAGCTGTTTTTT
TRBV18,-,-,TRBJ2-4,CASSPPGLAKNIQYF,TGTGCCAGCTCACCACCGGGGCTAGCCAAAAACATTCAGTACTTC
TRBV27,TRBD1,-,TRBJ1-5,CASSSHNIGQDNQPQHF,TGTGCCAGCAGTTCTCATAATATCGGACAGGACAATCAGCCCCAGCATTTT
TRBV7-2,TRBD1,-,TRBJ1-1,CASSSAGGGYTEAFF,TGTGCCAGCAGCTCGGCAGGGGGCGGATACACTGAAGCTTTCTTT
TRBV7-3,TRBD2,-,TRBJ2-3,CASSIAGTSTDTQYF,TGTGCCAGCAGCATAGCGGGGACTAGCACAGATACGCAGTATTTT
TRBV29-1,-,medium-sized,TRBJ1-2,CSVPPGHGYTF,TGCAGCGTTCCGCCAGGGCATGGCTACACCTTC
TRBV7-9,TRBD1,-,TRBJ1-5,CASSFQGVNNQPQHF,TGTGCCAGCAGCTTTCAGGGGGTGAACAATCAGCCCCAGCATTTT
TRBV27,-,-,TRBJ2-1,CASSFLRVGDEQFF,TGTGCCAGCAGCTTCCTCAGGGTAGGGGATGAGCAGTTCTTC
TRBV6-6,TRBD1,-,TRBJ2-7,CASSDAGGGYEQYF,TGTGCCAGCAGCGACGCAGGGGGCGGGTACGAGCAGTACTTC
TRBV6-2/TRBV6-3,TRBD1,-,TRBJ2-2,CASSYEMGQGNTGELFF,TGTGCCAGCAGTTACGAAATGGGACAGGGGAACACCGGGGAGCTGTTTTTT
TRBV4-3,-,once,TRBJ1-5,CASSQDWLGNQPQHF,TGCGCCAGCAGCCAAGACTGGTTAGGCAATCAGCCCCAGCATTTT
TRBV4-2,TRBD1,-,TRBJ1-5,CASSSGQGAAQPQHF,TGTGCCAGCAGCTCGGGACAGGGGGCCGCTCAGCCCCAGCATTTT
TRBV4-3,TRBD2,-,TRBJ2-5,CASSQDPLAGGNQETQYF,TGCGCCAGCAGCCAAGATCCCCTAGCGGGGGGAAACCAAGAGACCCAGTACTTC
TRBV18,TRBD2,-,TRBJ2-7,CASSAGLATHEQYF,TGTGCCAGCTCAGCGGGACTAGCGACCCACGAGCAGTACTTC
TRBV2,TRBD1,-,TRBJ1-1,CASSEQGVMNTEAFF,TGTGCCAGCAGTGAACAGGGGGTTATGAACACTGAAGCTTTCTTT
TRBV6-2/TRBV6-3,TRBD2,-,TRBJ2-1,CASSYAVRPGTRSNEQFF,TGTGCCAGCAGTTACGCGGTTCGTCCCGGGACTAGAAGCAATGAGCAGTTCTTC